Listed below are T cell receptor beta chains from one sample, sequenced in a study of response to subunit inactivated influenza vaccine. MiXCR, applied by TCRdb to the RT-PCR reads, yields one record per CDR3 protein. The sample has 800,000 or so distinct CDR3 sequences, less than 25% seen once. The sample in question was PBMCs from blood, obtained roughly 5 days after vaccination. All receptors derive from a man aged 50 to 59 who received an inactivated influenza vaccine. CDR3s include the opening cysteine and the closing phenylalanine or tryptophan. The D gene is left open where the match is weak. Some rows mark clone size as missing; the rest say once, few, many or name a class of expanded clone.

j_gene: TRBJ2-1; d_gene: TRBD2; abundance: few; v_gene: TRBV20-1; CDR3aa: CSALQRLAGGYNEQFF; CDR3nt: TGCAGTGCGCTCCAAAGACTAGCGGGGGGATACAATGAGCAGTTCTTC
j_gene: TRBJ2-7; d_gene: TRBD2; abundance: few; v_gene: TRBV9; CDR3aa: CASSAEAGGPDEQYF; CDR3nt: TGTGCCAGCAGCGCAGAGGCGGGGGGGCCCGACGAGCAGTACTTC
j_gene: TRBJ2-7; d_gene: .; abundance: few; v_gene: TRBV7-2; CDR3aa: CASSYSGLVLSYEQYF; CDR3nt: TGTGCCAGCAGTTATTCAGGGCTGGTTCTCTCCTACGAGCAGTACTTC
j_gene: TRBJ2-5; d_gene: .; abundance: .; v_gene: TRBV20-1; CDR3aa: CSARDVAIGETQYF; CDR3nt: TGCAGTGCTAGAGATGTGGCTATCGGGGAGACCCAGTACTTC
j_gene: TRBJ2-7; d_gene: TRBD2; abundance: .; v_gene: TRBV12-3/TRBV12-4; CDR3aa: CASSVGTSGTTVGYF; CDR3nt: TGTGCCAGCAGTGTAGGGACTAGCGGTACAACAGTAGGGTACTTC
j_gene: TRBJ1-1; d_gene: .; abundance: many; v_gene: TRBV7-9; CDR3aa: CASSLKSGNTEAFF; CDR3nt: TGTGCCAGCAGCTTAAAGTCGGGGAACACTGAAGCTTTCTTT
j_gene: TRBJ2-1; d_gene: TRBD2; abundance: few; v_gene: TRBV6-4; CDR3aa: CASSKEAGVGEQFF; CDR3nt: TGTGCCAGCAGTAAGGAAGCGGGGGTTGGTGAGCAGTTCTTC
j_gene: TRBJ2-2; d_gene: .; abundance: few; v_gene: TRBV9; CDR3aa: CASSVGGAGELFF; CDR3nt: TGTGCCAGCAGCGTGGGGGGCGCCGGGGAGCTGTTTTTT
j_gene: TRBJ2-1; d_gene: TRBD2; abundance: few; v_gene: TRBV5-1; CDR3aa: CASRGTSPRRDEQFF; CDR3nt: TGCGCCAGCAGAGGGACTAGCCCTAGACGGGATGAGCAGTTCTTC
j_gene: TRBJ2-3; d_gene: .; abundance: few; v_gene: TRBV7-8; CDR3aa: CASSFDRDTQYF; CDR3nt: TGTGCCAGCAGCTTCGACAGAGATACGCAGTATTTT
j_gene: TRBJ1-5; d_gene: .; abundance: many; v_gene: TRBV4-3; CDR3aa: CASSQDSTGPYQPQHF; CDR3nt: TGCGCCAGCAGCCAAGATTCCACAGGCCCCTATCAGCCCCAGCATTTT
j_gene: TRBJ2-5; d_gene: TRBD2; abundance: .; v_gene: TRBV10-3; CDR3aa: CAISGGSGRETQYF; CDR3nt: TGTGCCATCAGTGGAGGTAGCGGGAGGGAGACCCAGTACTTC
j_gene: TRBJ1-1; d_gene: .; abundance: .; v_gene: TRBV7-9; CDR3aa: CASTTGVGEAFF; CDR3nt: TGTGCCAGCACCACGGGGGTCGGTGAAGCTTTCTTT
j_gene: TRBJ1-5; d_gene: TRBD1; abundance: .; v_gene: TRBV7-2; CDR3aa: CASSPYRGQPQHF; CDR3nt: TGTGCCAGCAGCCCATACAGGGGCCAGCCCCAGCATTTT
j_gene: TRBJ1-5; d_gene: .; abundance: few; v_gene: TRBV19; CDR3aa: CASTPTQGRVGNQPQHF; CDR3nt: TGTGCCAGTACTCCCACTCAGGGGAGGGTGGGCAATCAGCCCCAGCATTTT
j_gene: TRBJ2-1; d_gene: .; abundance: many; v_gene: TRBV5-1; CDR3aa: CASGQGRAGVGYNEQFF; CDR3nt: TGCGCCAGTGGACAGGGAAGAGCGGGAGTGGGTTACAATGAGCAGTTCTTC
j_gene: TRBJ1-2; d_gene: TRBD1; abundance: .; v_gene: TRBV24-1; CDR3aa: CATSDSGTGLRGYTF; CDR3nt: TGTGCCACCAGTGATTCGGGGACAGGGCTGAGGGGCTACACCTTC
j_gene: TRBJ2-1; d_gene: TRBD1; abundance: .; v_gene: TRBV30; CDR3aa: CAWSAGTGTYNEQFF; CDR3nt: TGTGCCTGGAGCGCTGGGACAGGGACCTACAATGAGCAGTTCTTC
j_gene: TRBJ2-7; d_gene: .; abundance: few; v_gene: TRBV4-1; CDR3aa: CASSHEGGYEQYF; CDR3nt: TGCGCCAGCAGCCATGAGGGGGGCTACGAGCAGTACTTC
j_gene: TRBJ2-3; d_gene: TRBD1; abundance: few; v_gene: TRBV20-1; CDR3aa: CSAIGQGPDTQYF; CDR3nt: TGCAGTGCTATTGGACAGGGCCCAGATACGCAGTATTTT
j_gene: TRBJ2-5; d_gene: .; abundance: .; v_gene: TRBV14; CDR3aa: CASSQVGGLKTQYF; CDR3nt: TGTGCCAGCAGCCAAGTGGGTGGTTTAAAGACCCAGTACTTC
j_gene: TRBJ2-7; d_gene: .; abundance: .; v_gene: TRBV29-1; CDR3aa: CSVAGPKISEQYF; CDR3nt: TGCAGCGTTGCGGGACCGAAAATCAGCGAGCAGTACTTC
j_gene: TRBJ2-7; d_gene: TRBD1; abundance: many; v_gene: TRBV12-3/TRBV12-4; CDR3aa: CASIGTDTYEQYF; CDR3nt: TGTGCCAGCATCGGGACAGACACCTACGAGCAGTACTTC
j_gene: TRBJ2-6; d_gene: TRBD1; abundance: few; v_gene: TRBV27; CDR3aa: CASRLNRGDYSGANVLTF; CDR3nt: TGTGCCAGCAGACTCAACAGGGGTGATTACTCTGGGGCCAACGTCCTGACTTTC
j_gene: TRBJ2-3; d_gene: .; abundance: few; v_gene: TRBV25-1; CDR3aa: CASSLTGDTDTQYF; CDR3nt: TGTGCCAGCAGTTTGACAGGTGACACAGATACGCAGTATTTT
j_gene: TRBJ1-6; d_gene: .; abundance: .; v_gene: TRBV28; CDR3aa: CASSLSPYNSPLHF; CDR3nt: TGTGCCAGCAGTTTATCCCCTTATAATTCACCCCTCCACTTT
j_gene: TRBJ2-7; d_gene: TRBD1; abundance: .; v_gene: TRBV6-2/TRBV6-3; CDR3aa: CASENRGLTYEQYF; CDR3nt: TGTGCCAGCGAAAACAGGGGGCTCACCTACGAGCAGTACTTC
j_gene: TRBJ2-1; d_gene: TRBD2; abundance: .; v_gene: TRBV28; CDR3aa: CAGSSTHSSGRVYNEQFF; CDR3nt: TGTGCCGGCAGTTCAACCCACTCTAGCGGGAGGGTATACAATGAGCAGTTCTTC
j_gene: TRBJ2-3; d_gene: .; abundance: .; v_gene: TRBV28; CDR3aa: CASSLPGLTDTQYF; CDR3nt: TGTGCCAGCAGTTTACCCGGGCTCACAGATACGCAGTATTTT
j_gene: TRBJ2-7; d_gene: TRBD2; abundance: .; v_gene: TRBV18; CDR3aa: CASKGLAGTYEQYF; CDR3nt: TGTGCCAGCAAAGGACTAGCGGGGACCTACGAGCAGTACTTT
j_gene: TRBJ2-7; d_gene: TRBD2; abundance: .; v_gene: TRBV15; CDR3aa: CATSSGLAGWDEQYF; CDR3nt: TGTGCCACCAGCAGTGGACTAGCGGGCTGGGACGAGCAGTACTTC
j_gene: TRBJ1-2; d_gene: .; abundance: .; v_gene: TRBV18; CDR3aa: CASSPPWGGGYTF; CDR3nt: TGTGCCAGCTCACCCCCTTGGGGAGGAGGCTACACCTTC
j_gene: TRBJ2-5; d_gene: .; abundance: .; v_gene: TRBV9; CDR3aa: CASSAGTVGETQYF; CDR3nt: TGTGCCAGCAGCGCAGGGACTGTGGGAGAGACCCAGTACTTC
j_gene: TRBJ2-7; d_gene: .; abundance: .; v_gene: TRBV20-1; CDR3aa: CSARPPMAGSYEQYF; CDR3nt: TGCAGTGCTAGACCCCCCATGGCAGGGTCCTACGAGCAGTACTTC
j_gene: TRBJ1-6; d_gene: .; abundance: .; v_gene: TRBV6-1; CDR3aa: CASSLRGDNSPLHF; CDR3nt: TGTGCCAGCAGCCTCCGGGGAGATAATTCACCCCTCCACTTT
j_gene: TRBJ1-1; d_gene: .; abundance: .; v_gene: TRBV7-2; CDR3aa: CASRSTVANTEAFF; CDR3nt: TGTGCCAGCAGATCGACAGTGGCGAACACTGAAGCTTTCTTT
j_gene: TRBJ2-1; d_gene: TRBD1; abundance: .; v_gene: TRBV7-9; CDR3aa: CASSSGTGGFNEQFF; CDR3nt: TGTGCCAGCAGCTCCGGGACAGGGGGTTTCAATGAGCAGTTCTTC
j_gene: TRBJ2-1; d_gene: TRBD1; abundance: .; v_gene: TRBV29-1; CDR3aa: CSVELGQDVYLLSYNEQFF; CDR3nt: TGCAGCGTTGAATTGGGACAGGACGTCTACCTGCTCTCCTACAATGAGCAGTTCTTC
j_gene: TRBJ1-6; d_gene: .; abundance: many; v_gene: TRBV28; CDR3aa: CASRLAASSYNSPLHF; CDR3nt: TGTGCCAGCAGACTGGCAGCAAGCTCCTATAATTCACCCCTCCACTTT
j_gene: TRBJ1-1; d_gene: TRBD1; abundance: .; v_gene: TRBV28; CDR3aa: CASSFLTGGFTEAFF; CDR3nt: TGTGCCAGCAGCTTCCTGACAGGGGGGTTCACTGAAGCTTTCTTT
j_gene: TRBJ2-4; d_gene: .; abundance: .; v_gene: TRBV6-1; CDR3aa: CASSEGAVNIQYF; CDR3nt: TGTGCCAGCAGTGAGGGAGCAGTAAACATTCAGTACTTC
j_gene: TRBJ2-5; d_gene: TRBD1; abundance: few; v_gene: TRBV20-1; CDR3aa: CSCPESDRETQETQYF; CDR3nt: TGCAGTTGCCCTGAATCCGACAGGGAGACCCAAGAGACCCAGTACTTC
j_gene: TRBJ1-1; d_gene: .; abundance: many; v_gene: TRBV7-2; CDR3aa: CASSPLNSNTEAFF; CDR3nt: TGTGCCAGCAGCCCACTTAACTCGAACACTGAAGCTTTCTTT
j_gene: TRBJ2-3; d_gene: TRBD1; abundance: .; v_gene: TRBV12-3/TRBV12-4; CDR3aa: CVSNDRARTDTQYF; CDR3nt: TGTGTCAGCAACGACAGGGCTCGCACAGATACGCAGTATTTT
j_gene: TRBJ2-5; d_gene: .; abundance: .; v_gene: TRBV24-1; CDR3aa: CATSSTGLGIQETQYF; CDR3nt: TGTGCCACCAGCTCCACGGGGCTGGGGATCCAAGAGACCCAGTACTTC
j_gene: TRBJ1-1; d_gene: TRBD1; abundance: .; v_gene: TRBV6-2/TRBV6-3; CDR3aa: CASSYRQGRTEAFF; CDR3nt: TGTGCCAGCAGTTATCGACAGGGCAGAACTGAAGCTTTCTTT
j_gene: TRBJ2-3; d_gene: .; abundance: .; v_gene: TRBV10-1; CDR3aa: CASSESLVYTDTQYF; CDR3nt: TGCGCCAGCAGTGAGTCGTTGGTTTACACAGATACGCAGTATTTT
j_gene: TRBJ2-1; d_gene: .; abundance: .; v_gene: TRBV11-2; CDR3aa: CASSFGQTHNEQFF; CDR3nt: TGTGCCAGCAGCTTTGGACAGACACACAATGAGCAGTTCTTC
j_gene: TRBJ2-5; d_gene: .; abundance: .; v_gene: TRBV5-4; CDR3aa: CASSHRDLTQETQYF; CDR3nt: TGTGCCAGCAGCCACCGGGATCTAACTCAAGAGACCCAGTACTTC
j_gene: TRBJ2-3; d_gene: .; abundance: .; v_gene: TRBV11-2; CDR3aa: CASSTSAGDTQYF; CDR3nt: TGTGCCAGCAGCACGTCGGCCGGAGATACGCAGTATTTT
j_gene: TRBJ2-1; d_gene: TRBD2; abundance: many; v_gene: TRBV10-3; CDR3aa: CAISGTGTSGSNEQFF; CDR3nt: TGTGCCATCAGTGGCACCGGGACTAGCGGGAGCAATGAGCAGTTCTTC
j_gene: TRBJ1-1; d_gene: .; abundance: .; v_gene: TRBV7-9; CDR3aa: CASSPWWGGDEAFF; CDR3nt: TGTGCCAGCAGCCCCTGGTGGGGAGGAGATGAAGCTTTCTTT